The 23 T cell receptor beta chains below were found in one sample sequenced in a study of PD-1 blockade in classical Hodgkin lymphoma. Relapses following autologous stem cell transplantation were seen in all patients, with brentuximab vedotin exposure varying. Sequencing was performed with immunoSEQ multiplex PCR; in TCRdb, only in-frame clones are kept and a portion is missing. The sample contains under 20,000 clones, around 79% of which appear only once. The specimen was peripheral blood mononuclear cells (PBMCs), collected before the second cycle of nivolumab. Source of these receptors: a human donor with classical Hodgkin lymphoma.

This clone was counted only a few times. DNA of the CDR3: TGTGCCAGCAGTTTATCGACGGATACCTACAATGAGCAGTTCTTC. It translates to CASSLSTDTYNEQFF. V usage is TRBV27 and J usage is TRBJ2-1; D uncertain. This CDR3 is 15 amino acids long. V lost 0 bases to trimming and J lost 2 bases, with 8 bases between them. Germline loops: CDR1 MNHEY, CDR2 SMNVEV (reference sequence).

The chain joins TRBV11-1 to TRBJ2-1, with D maybe TRBD1 (5 bases). The CDR3 spans 13 residues. Trimming removed 5 bases at V and 5 bases at J, with 10 bases between. Germline loops: CDR1 SGHAT, CDR2 FQDESV (reference sequence). Written as DNA, the CDR3 is TGTGCCAGCAGCCTGGGGCAGAACAATGAGCAGTTCTTC. Protein sequence: CASSLGQNNEQFF.

V and J are TRBV4-2 and TRBJ1-4; D uncertain. Trimming left V 1 base short and J 0 bases short, with 18 bases between. The CDR3 is 19 amino acids. Germline assignment: CDR1 LGHNA and CDR2 YNFKEQ. CDR3 amino acids: CASSQVPRRGLATNEKLFF. CDR3 coding DNA: TGTGCCAGCAGCCAAGTTCCTCGGAGAGGACTTGCAACTAATGAAAAACTGTTTTTT.

This clone occurred a few times. The CDR3 DNA reads TGTGCCAGCAGCTTAGGGTGGGGGGTTGGCTACGAGCAGTACTTC. Its translation is CASSLGWGVGYEQYF. The chain has TRBV7-8 and TRBJ2-7; tentatively, D is TRBD2 (6 bases). With 1 base removed from V and 3 bases from J, the gap between germline ends came to 13 bases. Germline CDR1 reads SGHVS; CDR2 reads FQNEAQ. The CDR3 is 15 residues long.

The chain combines TRBV11-3 with TRBJ1-1; tentative D call: TRBD1 (5 bases). Germline V gene sequence: CDR1 SGHNT, CDR2 YENEEA. The CDR3 totals 13 residues. Trimming took 6 bases from V and 0 from J, leaving 8 bases between them. DNA for the CDR3: TGTGCCAGCAGTGACAGATTGAACACTGAAGCTTTCTTT. Amino acids: CASSDRLNTEAFF.

J is TRBJ1-1 and V is TRBV27, with 8 bases identical to TRBD1. This CDR3 is built from 14 residues. J was trimmed by 8 bases and V by 5 bases; bases with no gene match: 10. Germline assignment: CDR1 MNHEY and CDR2 SMNVEV (reference sequence). The CDR3 region is CASSSRPQGAEAFF. For the CDR3, the DNA is TGTGCCAGCAGTAGTCGACCTCAGGGGGCCGAAGCTTTCTTT.

V is TRBV4-1 and J is TRBJ2-1, with 14 bases aligning to TRBD2. Germline V gives CDR1 MGHRA, CDR2 YSYEKL. Losses at the gene ends were 6 bases for V and 10 bases for J; bases not matched to a gene: 14. The CDR3 loop spans 17 amino acids. The CDR3 loop reads CASSPYSGTSGSGEQFF. CDR3 DNA: TGCGCCAGCAGTCCCTATTCCGGGACTAGCGGGAGTGGGGAGCAGTTCTTC.

The chain uses TRBV18 and TRBJ1-6; 7 bases map to TRBD1. Germline V gene lookup returns CDR1 KGHSH and CDR2 LQKENI. The CDR3 sequence is 16 residues long. V shed 0 bases, J shed 9 bases, and the junction held 8 bases outside the gene matches. The CDR3, as DNA: TGTGCCAGCTCACCACCGGGGCAGGGGGTCGCTTCACCCCTCCACTTT. This gives the protein CASSPPGQGVASPLHF.

This sequence joins TRBV18 and TRBJ2-3; D uncertain. There are 12 residues in the CDR3. CDR1 is KGHSH, CDR2 LQKENI, per germline. Trimming shortened V by 5 bases and J by 4 bases, and 7 bases separated the two germline ends. Written as DNA, the CDR3 is TGTGCCAGCTCAAAAGAGGCAGATACGCAGTATTTT. This gives the protein CASSKEADTQYF.

V is TRBV7-2 and J is TRBJ1-5; the match to TRBD1 covers 9 bases. V lost 2 bases and J lost 7; bases outside the gene matches: 3. Looked up from germline, CDR1 is SGHTA and CDR2 is FQGNSA. The CDR3 length is 14 residues. CDR3 DNA: TGTGCCAGCAGCTTATTTGACAGGGGGCAGCCCCAGCATTTT. Its protein is CASSLFDRGQPQHF.

The gene calls are TRBV6-5 and TRBJ2-5; TRBD1 or TRBD2 may be the D gene (5 bases each). With 6 bases removed from V and 1 base from J, the gap between germline ends came to 12 bases. Germline lookup yields CDR1 MNHEY and CDR2 SVGAGI. The CDR3 loop spans 14 amino acids. Here the CDR3 reads CASRDRDRQETQYF. CDR3 coding DNA: TGTGCCAGCAGAGACCGGGACCGCCAAGAGACCCAGTACTTC.

The CDR3 sequence is CASSGTVTTIAEAFF. CDR3 in DNA: TGTGCCAGCAGCGGGACAGTGACTACAATCGCTGAAGCTTTCTTT. V is TRBV9 and J is TRBJ1-1; D is perhaps TRBD1 (6 bases). The CDR3 covers 15 residues. V dropped 3 bases and J dropped 6 bases, with 18 bases sitting between them. Looked up from germline, CDR1 is SGDLS and CDR2 is YYNGEE. The full variable domain, completed using reference TRBV9 and TRBJ1-1, is DSGVTQTPKHLITATGQRVTLRCSPRSGDLSVYWYQQSLDQGLQFLIQYYNGEERAKGNILERFSAQQFPDLHSELNLSSLELGDSALYFCASSGTVTTIAEAFFGQGTRLTVV.

The rearrangement uses TRBV11-3 and TRBJ2-7; D is unclear. CDR3 size: 17 residues. V shed 2 bases and J shed 3 bases, with 20 bases lying between them. Germline CDR1 SGHNT, CDR2 YENEEA. CDR3 residues: CASSLFSGSSRIYEQYF. Here the CDR3 DNA reads TGTGCCAGCAGCTTATTCTCCGGATCTTCCCGCATCTACGAGCAGTACTTC.

CDR3 region: CASSHRVGGISGNTIYF. For the CDR3, the DNA is TGTGCCAGCAGCCACAGAGTGGGGGGCATCTCTGGAAACACCATATATTTT. This chain connects TRBV14 to TRBJ1-3; tentative D call: TRBD1 (6 bases). CDR3 length equals 17 residues. V was trimmed by 3 bases and J by 0 bases, leaving 15 bases between them. CDR1 SGHDN and CDR2 FVKESK come from the germline V gene.

This clone was detected only once. J is TRBJ2-4 and V is TRBV7-2; 7 bases align to TRBD1. Germline CDR1 and CDR2: SGHTA and FQGNSA. The length of the CDR3 is 15 residues. After removal of 6 bases from V and 1 base from J, the junction contained 6 bases not matched to a gene. The CDR3 sequence is CASRPTGAAKNIQYF. In nucleotides, the CDR3 is TGTGCCAGCAGACCTACAGGGGCGGCCAAAAACATTCAGTACTTC.

J is TRBJ1-2 and V is TRBV18; D is ambiguous. CDR1 KGHSH and CDR2 LQKENI come from the germline V gene. The V end was cut by 0 bases, the J end by 7 bases, with 15 bases between. The CDR3 covers 15 residues. The CDR3 DNA reads TGTGCCAGCTCACCACCGGTGGGTCGGAAGACTGGCTACACCTTC. Protein sequence: CASSPPVGRKTGYTF. Drawing the rest from reference TRBV18 and TRBJ1-2, the complete variable domain is NAGVMQNPRHLVRRRGQEARLRCSPMKGHSHVYWYRQLPEEGLKFMVYLQKENIIDESGMPKERFSAEFPKEGPSILRIQQVVRGDSAAYFCASSPPVGRKTGYTFGSGTRLTVV.

This CDR3 is CASSQEGGHQPQHF. CDR3 coding DNA: TGCGCCAGCAGCCAAGAGGGGGGACATCAGCCCCAGCATTTT. The V and J genes are TRBV4-1 and TRBJ1-5; weak D call: TRBD1 (5 bases). Germline CDR1 MGHRA, CDR2 YSYEKL. The germline V and J ends were trimmed by 0 bases and 5 bases, with 8 bases remaining between them. The CDR3 loop spans 14 amino acids.

The genes are TRBV10-1 and TRBJ1-1; 7 positions agree with TRBD1. The CDR3 runs 13 residues. Germline CDR1 and CDR2: WNHNN and SYGVQD (reference sequence). Losses at the gene ends were 6 bases for V and 2 bases for J; bases not matched to a gene: 3. DNA for the CDR3: TGCGCCAGCAGCAGGGACAGTAACACTGAAGCTTTCTTT. Translation: CASSRDSNTEAFF.

The J gene is TRBJ2-1, the V gene TRBV6-4, with D perhaps matching TRBD1 (6 bases). Germline V gives CDR1 MRHNA, CDR2 SNTAGT. The CDR3 has 14 amino acids. Trimming cost V 3 bases and J 0 bases, with 6 bases left between them. The CDR3 DNA reads as TGTGCCAGCAGTGAGGACAGCTCCTACAATGAGCAGTTCTTC. This codes for CASSEDSSYNEQFF.

The V call is TRBV11-3, the J call TRBJ2-1; D possibly corresponds to TRBD2 (5 bases). Trimming removed 7 bases from V and 6 bases from J, with 19 bases in between. This CDR3 has 15 residues. Germline-derived CDR1 and CDR2 are SGHNT and YENEEA. The CDR3 nucleotides are TGTGCCAGCACCTTTCGAGGAGGTACCCTCAATGAGCAGTTCTTC. Amino acid sequence: CASTFRGGTLNEQFF.

This chain uses TRBV15 with TRBJ1-2; D is undetermined. The V gene lost 3 bases and the J gene lost 4 bases, with 9 bases spanning the gap. In germline, CDR1 is LNHNV, CDR2 YYDKDF (reference sequence). This CDR3 has 13 amino acids. CDR3 residues: CATSRGLAYGYTF. The CDR3 region has the DNA TGTGCCACCAGCAGGGGGTTGGCCTATGGCTACACCTTC.

This clone has more than one count but fewer than ten. This chain links TRBV7-6 with TRBJ1-1; 7 nucleotides agree with TRBD1. The CDR3 covers 13 residues. J gave up 5 bases and V 4 bases, and 4 bases lay outside the gene matches. The V gene's germline CDR1 is SGHVS and CDR2 FNYEAQ. The CDR3 region has the DNA TGTGCCAGCAGCTACGACAGGGAGACTGAAGCTTTCTTT. Translated: CASSYDRETEAFF.

The chain is built from TRBV10-3 and TRBJ2-2; 7 bases fit TRBD2. The CDR3 covers 17 residues. Germline V gene lookup returns CDR1 ENHRY and CDR2 SYGVKD. V dropped 5 bases and J dropped 1; count of bases not matched to a gene: 10. CDR3 sequence reads: CAISFSAGRLNTGELFF. DNA of the CDR3: TGTGCCATCAGTTTTTCAGCGGGACGGCTGAACACCGGGGAGCTGTTTTTT.